The 30 T cell receptor gamma chains listed next were all sequenced from one sample in a study of gamma delta lymphoproliferative disorders and STAT genes. PBMCs from patients and controls supplied the genomic DNA for sequencing. With CATT, TCRdb re-called clones from the multiplex PCR reads. The sample lists around 4,500 gamma-chain clones, more than 7% seen once, with approximately 3% in the top ten. Specimen: blood. Receptor source: a human donor in good health.

This clone is medium-sized in the sample. There is no J gene call, but TRGV8 is given as the V gene. This CDR3 is built from 10 residues. Germline CDR1 reads VENAVY; CDR2 reads YDSYNSRV. The CDR3 nucleotides are TGTGCCACCTGGGATAGGGGGGGGGTCTTT. Residues: CATWDRGGVF.

This clone is deemed medium-sized. The gene calls are TRGV2 and TRGJ1 or TRGJ2. TCRdb gives no J gene; it was assigned here by matching the DNA to germline. The V gene's germline CDR1 is EGSNGY and CDR2 YDSYNSKV. This CDR3 is built from 17 residues. Trimming removed 0 bases from V and 2 bases from J; junction bases left unmatched: 13. CDR3 region: CATWDGPSRSHYYKKLF. The CDR3 DNA reads as TGTGCCACCTGGGACGGGCCTTCTAGATCTCATTATTATAAGAAACTCTTT.

This clone qualifies as large. Distinct nucleotide sequences in the sample also encode this CDR3. The chain combines TRGV2 with TRGJ1 or TRGJ2. Assignment of the J gene here rests on matching the DNA to germline, because TCRdb gives none. CDR1 EGSNGY and CDR2 YDSYNSKV come from the germline V gene. CDR3 size: 12 residues. The V segment lost 1 base and the J segment 3 bases; nucleotides outside the gene matches: 0. The CDR3 DNA reads TGTGCCACCTGGGACGGTTATTATAAGAAACTCTTT. Residues: CATWDGYYKKLF.

This clone ranks as medium-sized. This sequence joins TRGV11 and TRGJ1 or TRGJ2. TCRdb is silent on the J gene; assignment here came from matching the DNA to germline. TRGV11 counts as an open reading frame of uncertain function. V shed 7 bases, J shed 6 bases, and the junction held 9 bases outside the gene matches. This CDR3 region has 13 residues. This chain's CDR3 is CACWMAHVYKKLF. As DNA, the CDR3 is TGTGCCTGCTGGATGGCCCATGTTTATAAGAAACTCTTT.

The chain links TRGV8 to TRGJP1. Since TCRdb gives no J gene, matching the DNA to germline was used here to assign it. Germline values: CDR1 VENAVY, CDR2 YDSYNSRV. This CDR3 has 14 residues. The CDR3 DNA reads TGTGCACCTGGGATAATAACCACTGGTTGGTTCAAGATATTT. It is translated as CAPGIITTGWFKIF.

This clone was observed a handful of times. The genes are TRGV4 and TRGJ1 or TRGJ2. As TCRdb names no J gene, one was assigned here on the basis of a DNA match to germline. Germline V lookup: CDR1 EGSTGY, CDR2 YDSYTSSV. This CDR3 contains 16 residues. J was trimmed by 3 bases and V by 0 bases; bases with no gene match: 11. Here the CDR3 reads CATWDGLGHFYYKKLF. Written as DNA, the CDR3 is TGTGCCACCTGGGATGGGCTAGGGCATTTTTATTATAAGAAACTCTTT.

This clone is termed medium-sized. The chain uses TRGV2 and TRGJ1 or TRGJ2. In the absence of a J gene in TCRdb, the DNA was matched to germline to assign it here. The CDR3 length is 17 residues. The ends lost 0 bases at V and 3 bases at J; junction bases unmatched: 14. The germline V gene has CDR1 EGSNGY and CDR2 YDSYNSKV. The CDR3 DNA sequence: TGTGCCACCTGGGACGGGCCTGGTCGACCCTTTTATTATAAGAAACTCTTT. Translating it yields CATWDGPGRPFYYKKLF.

This clone is categorized as medium-sized. This sequence joins TRGV8 and TRGJP2. Assignment of the J gene here rests on matching the DNA to germline, because TCRdb gives none. The germline V gene has CDR1 VENAVY and CDR2 YDSYNSRV. V lost 3 bases, J lost 7 bases, and 2 bases stayed unmatched. This CDR3 is built from 12 residues. The CDR3 coding sequence is TGTGCCACCTGGGATTATGATTGGATCAAGACGTTT. It encodes CATWDYDWIKTF.

This clone is medium-sized in the sample. This chain joins TRGV4 and TRGJ1 or TRGJ2. The J gene is absent in TCRdb and was assigned here via DNA matching to germline. This CDR3 spans 17 amino acids. From germline, CDR1 is EGSTGY and CDR2 YDSYTSSV. With V trimmed by 0 bases and J by 3 bases, 14 bases remained unmatched. CDR3 sequence: CATWDGPGPGIYYKKLF. The CDR3 DNA is TGTGCCACCTGGGATGGGCCGGGACCCGGAATTTATTATAAGAAACTCTTT.

The chain couples TRGV8 to TRGJP2. Since TCRdb gives no J gene, matching the DNA to germline was used here to assign it. CDR3 size: 15 residues. Germline V gene sequence: CDR1 VENAVY, CDR2 YDSYNSRV. Trimming cost V 3 bases and J 2 bases; bases outside gene matches: 6. The CDR3 here is CATWDQKSSDWIKTF. The CDR3 nucleotides read TGTGCCACCTGGGATCAAAAAAGTAGTGATTGGATCAAGACGTTT.

This clone is classed as medium-sized. Other nucleotide sequences in the sample specify the same CDR3. J is TRGJP1 and V is TRGV10. The J gene is not listed in TCRdb, so it was assigned here from a DNA match to germline. TRGV10 is recorded as an ORF, its role being uncertain. The ends lost 8 bases at V and 5 bases at J; junction bases unmatched: 3. The CDR3 extends over 12 amino acids. The CDR3 here is CAAWGTGWFKIF. CDR3 DNA sequence: TGTGCTGCGTGGGGGACTGGTTGGTTCAAGATATTT.

This chain links TRGV10 with TRGJ1 or TRGJ2. Matching the DNA to germline supplied the J gene, which TCRdb does not give. TRGV10 is an open reading frame whose function is uncertain. V dropped 8 bases and J dropped 6; count of bases not matched to a gene: 11. The CDR3 runs 13 residues. CDR3 amino acids: CAAWAPWAYKKLF. CDR3 nucleotide sequence: TGTGCTGCGTGGGCCCCGTGGGCTTATAAGAAACTCTTT.

This clone is labeled as medium-sized. The rearrangement links TRGV8 to TRGJ1 or TRGJ2. The J gene, missing from TCRdb, was assigned here through DNA to germline matching. Germline loops: CDR1 VENAVY, CDR2 YDSYNSRV. J gave up 5 bases and V 4 bases, and 14 bases lay outside the gene matches. CDR3 length equals 15 residues. CDR3 coding DNA: TGTGCCACCTGGGACCCTAGCCCTGCTAATTATAAGAAACTCTTT. This sequence encodes CATWDPSPANYKKLF.

This clone is medium-sized within its sample. The V call is TRGV3, the J call TRGJ1 or TRGJ2. Here the J gene was assigned by germline matching of the DNA, as TCRdb has none. The CDR3 spans 15 residues. V dropped 0 bases and J dropped 4; count of bases not matched to a gene: 9. Germline lookup yields CDR1 VTNTFY and CDR2 YDVSTARD (reference sequence). The CDR3 DNA sequence: TGTGCCACCTGGGACAGGCGTTCGGAGTATTATAAGAAACTCTTT. It specifies CATWDRRSEYYKKLF.

Note on this clone: The junction does not match germline at one end; this may be a read error. The chain combines TRGV10 with TRGJP1. No J gene was available from TCRdb, and it was assigned here by a germline match of the DNA. TRGV10 is identified as an open reading frame with a role that is uncertain. The CDR3 loop spans 14 amino acids. CDR3 sequence reads: CAGSGTHTGWFKIF. The CDR3, as DNA: TGCGCGGGATCAGGAACCCACACTGGTTGGTTCAAGATATTT.

By sample fraction, this clone is medium-sized (0.01 to 0.1%). No J gene was named, though the V gene is TRGV4. The CDR3 contains 10 residues. CDR1 is EGSTGY and CDR2 is YDSYTSSV in the germline V gene. The CDR3, as DNA: TGTGCCACCTGGGATGGTTCCGAACTCTTT. Translated, it gives CATWDGSELF.

Relative to its sample, this clone is medium-sized. This chain links TRGV9 with TRGJP1. TCRdb records no J gene; here it was assigned by comparing the DNA to germline. CDR3 length equals 10 residues. J lost 9 bases, V lost 8 bases, and 3 bases had no gene match. Germline loops: CDR1 GITISATS, CDR2 ISYDGTV (reference sequence). The CDR3 bases are TGTGCCTTGTATCGTTGGTTCAAGATATTT. The encoded protein is CALYRWFKIF.

This clone is labeled medium-sized (0.01 to 0.1%). V usage is TRGV4 and J usage is TRGJ1 or TRGJ2. Here the J gene was assigned by germline matching of the DNA, as TCRdb has none. The germline V gene encodes CDR1 EGSTGY and CDR2 YDSYTSSV. The CDR3 spans 12 residues. Trimming cost V 2 bases and J 10 bases; bases outside gene matches: 8. As DNA, the CDR3 is TGTGCCACCTGGGATGAGGCCATAAAGAAACTCTTT. It translates to CATWDEAIKKLF.

This clone is termed medium-sized (0.01 to 0.1%). V and J are TRGV5 and TRGJ1 or TRGJ2. No J gene was available from TCRdb, and it was assigned here by a germline match of the DNA. V lost 0 bases and J lost 5; bases outside the gene matches: 10. Germline V gene lookup returns CDR1 VINAFY and CDR2 YDVSNSKD. CDR3 length: 15 amino acids. CDR3 bases: TGTGCCACCTGGGACAGGCCCGATGATGATTATAAGAAACTCTTT. Translated, it gives CATWDRPDDDYKKLF.

In this sample, this clone turned up many times. The V and J genes are TRGV2 and TRGJ1 or TRGJ2. The J gene is not listed in TCRdb, so it was assigned here from a DNA match to germline. Germline CDR1 reads EGSNGY; CDR2 reads YDSYNSKV. Unmatched junction bases numbered 8, after V lost 0 bases and J lost 0 bases. This CDR3 is built from 16 residues. CDR3 in amino acids: CATWDGHFLNYYKKLF. The DNA for the CDR3 is TGTGCCACCTGGGACGGGCATTTTCTGAATTATTATAAGAAACTCTTT.

By its share, this clone is medium-sized. The chain is built from TRGV2 and TRGJP2. TCRdb lists no J gene, so it was determined here by aligning the DNA to germline. The length of the CDR3 is 14 residues. V lost 0 bases and J lost 6; bases outside the gene matches: 4. Germline assignment: CDR1 EGSNGY and CDR2 YDSYNSKV. The CDR3 reads CATWDGPRDWIKTF. The CDR3 coding sequence is TGTGCCACCTGGGACGGGCCTCGTGATTGGATCAAGACGTTT.

Relative to its sample, this clone is medium-sized. The genes are TRGV8 and TRGJ1 or TRGJ2. As TCRdb names no J gene, one was assigned here on the basis of a DNA match to germline. This CDR3 contains 14 residues. Germline values: CDR1 VENAVY, CDR2 YDSYNSRV. Trimming cost V 3 bases and J 0 bases; bases outside gene matches: 5. The CDR3, as DNA: TGTGCCACCTGGGATGAGGTGAATTATTATAAGAAACTCTTT. Its translation is CATWDEVNYYKKLF.

This clone is deemed medium-sized. The chain employs TRGV10 and TRGJ1 or TRGJ2. TCRdb gives no J gene; it was assigned here by matching the DNA to germline. TRGV10 is recorded as an ORF, its role being uncertain. With V trimmed by 8 bases and J by 0 bases, 8 bases remained unmatched. The CDR3 has 14 amino acids. Here the CDR3 DNA reads TGTGCTGCGTGGGATCAATTGAATTATTATAAGAAACTCTTT. Translated: CAAWDQLNYYKKLF.

This clone has a count of ten or more. J is TRGJP1 and V is TRGV5. Matching the DNA to germline supplied the J gene, which TCRdb does not give. The germline V gene has CDR1 VINAFY and CDR2 YDVSNSKD. V lost 5 bases and J lost 4; bases outside the gene matches: 7. The CDR3 has 14 residues. The CDR3 DNA follows: TGTGCCACCTGGGGAGGGATCACTGGTTGGTTCAAGATATTT. Residues: CATWGGITGWFKIF.

This chain uses TRGV10 with TRGJP1. The J gene was missing in TCRdb and was found by matching the end of the DNA to germline. TRGV10 is placed among ORFs of uncertain function. CDR3 length equals 13 residues. V lost 8 bases and J lost 11; bases outside the gene matches: 12. The CDR3 loop is CAAWDYLWWFKIF. CDR3 DNA: TGTGCTGCGTGGGATTATCTTTGGTGGTTCAAGATATTT.

By proportion, this clone is medium-sized. The rearrangement uses TRGV2 and TRGJ1 or TRGJ2. The J gene, not given by TCRdb, was assigned here from a germline match of the nucleotide sequence. V shed 0 bases and J 6 bases; nucleotides not matched to a gene: 5. The length of the CDR3 is 13 residues. Germline CDR1 and CDR2: EGSNGY and YDSYNSKV. CDR3 nucleotides: TGTGCCACCTGGGACGGGCTTTGTTATAAGAAACTCTTT. Encoded protein: CATWDGLCYKKLF.

This clone was seen at least ten times. The chain links TRGV2 to TRGJ1 or TRGJ2. Here the J gene came from matching the DNA to germline, since TCRdb omits it. The CDR3 runs 12 residues. Germline loops: CDR1 EGSNGY, CDR2 YDSYNSKV. V gave up 0 bases and J gave up 12 bases; unmatched junction bases: 8. CDR3 sequence: CATWDGARGKLF. The CDR3 nucleotides are TGTGCCACCTGGGACGGGGCTCGGGGGAAACTCTTT.

This clone is labeled as medium-sized (0.01 to 0.1%). The genes are TRGV10 and TRGJ1 or TRGJ2. Because TCRdb records no J gene, it was assigned here through a match of the DNA to germline. TRGV10 belongs to the ORF category, with a function that is uncertain. The V segment lost 8 bases and the J segment 9 bases; nucleotides outside the gene matches: 11. The CDR3 covers 12 residues. The CDR3 here is CAAWDHTSKKLF. CDR3 bases: TGTGCTGCGTGGGACCACACGAGTAAGAAACTCTTT.

V is TRGV3 and J is TRGJ1 or TRGJ2. The J gene, not given by TCRdb, was assigned here from a germline match of the nucleotide sequence. The CDR3 covers 10 residues. The germline V gene has CDR1 VTNTFY and CDR2 YDVSTARD (reference sequence). The ends lost 4 bases at V and 7 bases at J; junction bases unmatched: 1. The DNA for the CDR3 is TGTGCCACCTGGGAATATAAGAAACTCTTT. Protein: CATWEYKKLF.

Relative to its sample, this clone is medium-sized. The chain carries TRGV4 and TRGJ1 or TRGJ2. The J gene was missing in TCRdb and was found by matching the end of the DNA to germline. CDR1 and CDR2 from the germline V gene are EGSTGY and YDSYTSSV. The CDR3 is 14 amino acids. V was pared by 0 bases and J by 3 bases, with 5 bases of the junction left unmatched. CDR3 sequence reads: CATWDGFFYYKKLF. The CDR3 region has the DNA TGTGCCACCTGGGATGGGTTTTTTTATTATAAGAAACTCTTT.